This T cell receptor (beta chain) was sequenced during a study of control samples from healthy donors and cancer patients. The repertoire was sequenced with immunoSEQ multiplex PCR; TCRdb's copy has only in-frame clones and lacks some. This table holds 150,000 or so clones, roughly 94% found once. The sequence was collected from a man between 40 and 49 years old in good health. The sequenced sample consisted of blood.

The CDR3 bases are TGTGCCAGCAGTCGGACAGGAGGGGAAAAACTGTTTTTT. Translation: CASSRTGGEKLFF. This rearrangement joins TRBV28 to TRBJ1-4; 7 bases fit TRBD1. Unmatched junction bases numbered 5, after V lost 5 bases and J lost 8 bases. The CDR3 contains 13 residues. Germline V gene lookup returns CDR1 MDHEN and CDR2 SYDVKM.